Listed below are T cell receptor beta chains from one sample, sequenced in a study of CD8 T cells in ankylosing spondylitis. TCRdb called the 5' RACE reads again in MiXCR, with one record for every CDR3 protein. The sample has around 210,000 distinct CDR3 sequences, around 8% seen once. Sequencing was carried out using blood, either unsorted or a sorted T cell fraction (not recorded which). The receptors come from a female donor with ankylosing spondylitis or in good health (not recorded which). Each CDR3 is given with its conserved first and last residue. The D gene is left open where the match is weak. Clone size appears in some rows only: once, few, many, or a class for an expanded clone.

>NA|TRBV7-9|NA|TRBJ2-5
TGTGCCAGCAGCGTCTATTTGGAGACCCAGTACTTC
CASSVYLETQYF
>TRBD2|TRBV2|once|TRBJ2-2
TGTACCAGCTGTTTAGCGGTTCTAGCGGGAGGAGGTACCGGGGAGCTGTTTTTT
CTSCLAVLAGGGTGELFF
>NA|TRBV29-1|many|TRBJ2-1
TGCAGCGTCGACGGACGGACCGCCGGGGATGAGCAGTTCTTC
CSVDGRTAGDEQFF
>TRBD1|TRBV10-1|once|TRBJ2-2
TGCGCCAGCCTTCCAAAGAGACAGGGGCCCGACGGGGAGCTGTTTTTT
CASLPKRQGPDGELFF
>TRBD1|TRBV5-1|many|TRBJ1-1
TGCGCCAGCAGCTTGGTCCAGGGGGGCACTGAAGCTTTCTTT
CASSLVQGGTEAFF
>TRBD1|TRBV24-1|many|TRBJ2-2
TGTGCCACCAGTGATTCGGCAGCGATGGGACAGGGGAAGCTGTTTTTT
CATSDSAAMGQGKLFF
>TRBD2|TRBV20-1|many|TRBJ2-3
TGCAGTGCTATTCCTAGCGGGAGGGCCACAGATACGCAGTATTTT
CSAIPSGRATDTQYF
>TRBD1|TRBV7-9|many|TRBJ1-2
TGTGCCAGCAGCCAGGGGGACCTCCTCTATGGCTACACCTTC
CASSQGDLLYGYTF
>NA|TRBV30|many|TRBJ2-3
TGTGCCTGGACCCTGGACTCCGGGGCAGATACGCAGTATTTT
CAWTLDSGADTQYF
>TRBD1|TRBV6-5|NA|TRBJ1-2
TGTGCCAGCAGTTACGGGGACAGGGGGTATGGCTACACCTTC
CASSYGDRGYGYTF
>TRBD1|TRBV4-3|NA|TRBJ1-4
TGCGCCAGCAGCCAAGGGCAGGGGGCGAGGACTAATGAAAAACTGTTTTTT
CASSQGQGARTNEKLFF
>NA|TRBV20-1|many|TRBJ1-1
TGCAGTGCTGGGGACGTAACCACTGAAGCTTTCTTT
CSAGDVTTEAFF
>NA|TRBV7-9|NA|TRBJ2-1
TGTGCCAGCAGCTGGCAAGACCCTAGGGATGCGCAGTTCTTC
CASSWQDPRDAQFF
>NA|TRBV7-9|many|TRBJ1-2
TGTGCCAGCACCCTGAATAGAGGGGACTATGGCTACACCTTC
CASTLNRGDYGYTF
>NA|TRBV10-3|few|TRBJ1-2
TGTGCCATCGGGGAGTGGCGCCAAGGGGACTATGGCTACACCTTC
CAIGEWRQGDYGYTF
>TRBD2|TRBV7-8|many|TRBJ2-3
TGTGCCAGCAGCTCCCCGCCCAGCGGGAGAGTCGCAGATACGCAGTATTTT
CASSSPPSGRVADTQYF
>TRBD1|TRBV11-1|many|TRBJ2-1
TGTGCCAGCAGCAGGGGACAGGGCTCGGGAAATGAGCAGTTCTTC
CASSRGQGSGNEQFF
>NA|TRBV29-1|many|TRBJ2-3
TGCAGCGTCTCCGGGGGGGACAGGGCGAAGGTAGCAGCAGATACGCAGTATTTT
CSVSGGDRAKVAADTQYF
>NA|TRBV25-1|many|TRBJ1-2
TGTGCCAGCAGTGAATGGCGGGACCCTGACTATGGCTACACCTTC
CASSEWRDPDYGYTF
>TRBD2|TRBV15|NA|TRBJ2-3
TGTGTCACCAGCACGAGACTAGCGGGACTGTCAGATACGCAGTATTTT
CVTSTRLAGLSDTQYF
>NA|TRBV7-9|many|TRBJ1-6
TGTGCCAGCGGGACGGTAGATGATTCACCCCTCCACTTT
CASGTVDDSPLHF
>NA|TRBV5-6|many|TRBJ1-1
TGTGCCAGCAGCTGGAGGGGATACACTGAAGCTTTCTTT
CASSWRGYTEAFF
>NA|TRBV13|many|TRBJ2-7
TGTGCCAGCAGCCCTATTGGACAGCCCTACGAGCAGTACTTC
CASSPIGQPYEQYF
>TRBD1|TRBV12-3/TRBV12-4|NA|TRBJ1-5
TGTGCCAGCAGCCTAACAGGGGGCCCGCAGCCCCAGCATTTT
CASSLTGGPQPQHF
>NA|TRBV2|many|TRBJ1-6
TGTGCCAGCAGTGATGCCAGGAGCCTTAATTCACCCCTCCACTTT
CASSDARSLNSPLHF
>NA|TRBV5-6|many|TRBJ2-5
TGTGCCAGCAGCTTTGCAACGGAGACGACCCAGTACTTC
CASSFATETTQYF
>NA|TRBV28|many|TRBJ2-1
TGTGCCAGCAGTTCCCAATTGGGCTCCTACAATGAGCAGTTCTTC
CASSSQLGSYNEQFF
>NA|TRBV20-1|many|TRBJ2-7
TGCAGTGCTAGCCTAGCGTCTGAGCCAGGGTACGAGCAGTACTTC
CSASLASEPGYEQYF
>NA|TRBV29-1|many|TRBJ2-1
TGCAGCGTTCGGGTCGGGGAGCAGTTCTTC
CSVRVGEQFF
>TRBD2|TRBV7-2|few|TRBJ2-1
TGTGCCAGCAGCTTCGGCGGGAGTGTCGATGAGCAGTTCTTC
CASSFGGSVDEQFF
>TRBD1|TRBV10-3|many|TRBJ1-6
TGTGCCATCAACCCTACAGGGGAACCCTATTCACCCCTCCACTTT
CAINPTGEPYSPLHF
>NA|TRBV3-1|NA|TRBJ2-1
TGTGCCAGCAGCCAAGACGGGTTTAATAGGAGGAATGAGCAGTTCTTC
CASSQDGFNRRNEQFF
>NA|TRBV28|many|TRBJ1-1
TGTGCCAGCAGTTTAGCCGACAGAGTAACGAACACTGAAGCTTTCTTT
CASSLADRVTNTEAFF
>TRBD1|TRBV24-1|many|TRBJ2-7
TGTGCCACCAGTGAAGGCGGGACAGGGAATTACGAGCAGTACTTC
CATSEGGTGNYEQYF
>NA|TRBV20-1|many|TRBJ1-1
TGCAGTGCTAGCAGGGATAGCACTGAAGCTTTCTTT
CSASRDSTEAFF
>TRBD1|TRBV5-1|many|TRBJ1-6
TGCGCCAGCAGCTCGGGACAGGGAGGGTCACCCCTCCACTTT
CASSSGQGGSPLHF
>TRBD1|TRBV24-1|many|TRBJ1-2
TGTGCCACCAGTGGACTTGCCGGGACAGGCTATGGCTACACCTTC
CATSGLAGTGYGYTF
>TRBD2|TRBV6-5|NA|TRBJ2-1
TGTGCCAGCAGTTCTGCCAGGAGACTAGCTATCTATGAGCAGTTCTTC
CASSSARRLAIYEQFF
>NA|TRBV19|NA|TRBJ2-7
TGTGCCAGTAGTATAGGCGGCGGGACCTCCTACGAGCAGTACTTC
CASSIGGGTSYEQYF
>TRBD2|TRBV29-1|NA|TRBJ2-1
TGCAGCGGTCGCCTCGGCGGGAGCTACAATGCGCAGTTCTTC
CSGRLGGSYNAQFF
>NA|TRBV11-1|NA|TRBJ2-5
TGTGCCAGCAGCCTCCGGGCCGGTACCGGGACTCGCCCTCGTGAGACCCAGTACTTC
CASSLRAGTGTRPRETQYF
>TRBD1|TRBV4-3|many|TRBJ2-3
TGCGCCAGCAGCCAAGTATTTATGGCAGGGGGCCAAAATACGCAGTATTTT
CASSQVFMAGGQNTQYF
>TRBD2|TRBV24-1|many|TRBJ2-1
TGTGCCACCAGTGCGGCGGGAGTGGTTAATGAGCAGTTCTTC
CATSAAGVVNEQFF
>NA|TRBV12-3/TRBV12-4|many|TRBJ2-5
TGTGCCAGCAGTCCCGGGGCCTCAAAAACCCAGTACTTC
CASSPGASKTQYF
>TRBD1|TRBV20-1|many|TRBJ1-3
TGCAGTGCTCAGGGGGATAACTCTGGAAACACCATATATTTT
CSAQGDNSGNTIYF
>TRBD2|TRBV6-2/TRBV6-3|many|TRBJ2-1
TGTGCCAGCAGTTACAACTCCTTAGCGGGGCCCTCGTACAATGAGCAGTTCTTC
CASSYNSLAGPSYNEQFF
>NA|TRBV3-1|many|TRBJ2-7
TGTGCCAGCAGCCTAAGGACAGAGAGGAGCTCCTACGAGCAGTACTTC
CASSLRTERSSYEQYF
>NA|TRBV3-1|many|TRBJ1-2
TGTGCCAGCAGCCCGCGGGGCGTAGGCTATGGCTACACCTTC
CASSPRGVGYGYTF
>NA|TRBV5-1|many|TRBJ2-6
TGCGCCAGCAGCCCTGGGCGCTCTGGGGCCAACGTCCTGACTTTC
CASSPGRSGANVLTF
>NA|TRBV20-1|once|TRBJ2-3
TGCAGTGCCCCTCGGGATGTTGACGCAGATACGCAGTATTTT
CSAPRDVDADTQYF
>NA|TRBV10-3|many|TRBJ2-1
TGTGCCATCAGTGAGTATCCGTCCAATGAGCAGTTCTTC
CAISEYPSNEQFF
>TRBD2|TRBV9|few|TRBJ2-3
TGTGCCAGCAGCGTACGGCAGCTAGCGGGAGGGGGGGCAGATACGCAGTATTTT
CASSVRQLAGGGADTQYF
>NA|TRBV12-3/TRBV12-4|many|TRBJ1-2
TGTGCCAGCAGCGACACATCCTATGGCTACACCTTC
CASSDTSYGYTF
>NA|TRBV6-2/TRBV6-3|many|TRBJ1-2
TGTGCCAGCAAGACGGGGCAGTACTATGGCTACACCTTC
CASKTGQYYGYTF
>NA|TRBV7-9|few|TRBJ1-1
TGTGCCAGCACCCCGCCGGGACAACTTACTGAAGCTTTCTTT
CASTPPGQLTEAFF
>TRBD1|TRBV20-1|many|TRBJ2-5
TGCAGTGCGAGAATCCGGGACAGGATTCAAGAGACCCAGTACTTC
CSARIRDRIQETQYF
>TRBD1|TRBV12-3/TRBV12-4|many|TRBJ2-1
TGTGCCAGCACAACTATGGACAGGGGCCTCTACAATGAGCAGTTCTTC
CASTTMDRGLYNEQFF
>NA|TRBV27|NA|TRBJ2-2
TGTGCCAGCAGTTTCTATGAGAACACCGGGGAGCTGTTTTTT
CASSFYENTGELFF
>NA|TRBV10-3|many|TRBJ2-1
TGTGCCATCAGCGACACGGGCAGCTCCTACAATGAGCAGTTCTTC
CAISDTGSSYNEQFF
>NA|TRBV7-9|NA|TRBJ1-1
TGTGCCAGCAGCTTCGGAGAGCTGGGGCCGGTGAACACTGAAGCTTTCTTT
CASSFGELGPVNTEAFF